Listed below are T cell receptor beta chains from one sample, sequenced in a study of beta chain features in type 1 diabetes. Produced via immunoSEQ multiplex PCR; TCRdb's table is partial and in-frame only. Of more than 300,000 clones in the sample, over 9% were seen once. Sequenced input: central memory CD4+ T cells from blood. These receptors came from a man aged 25-45 years with type 1 diabetes. Both conserved end residues are part of each CDR3. A D gene is named only where the DNA matches it firmly. Only part of the rows carry a size: once, few, many, or a class if the clone is expanded.

>TRBV5-1|few|TRBJ1-2|-
CASSFSGVYGYTF
TGCGCCAGCAGCTTTTCAGGGGTTTATGGCTACACCTTC
>TRBV6-5|-|TRBJ2-1|-
CASSPHEGEDEQFF
TGTGCCAGCAGCCCGCACGAGGGAGAGGATGAGCAGTTCTTC
>TRBV11-2|-|TRBJ2-7|-
CASSLVQGSYEQYF
TGTGCCAGCAGCTTAGTACAGGGCTCCTACGAGCAGTACTTC
>TRBV7-8|-|TRBJ2-7|TRBD2
CASSWIAGEGSYEQYF
TGTGCCAGCAGCTGGATAGCGGGAGAGGGGTCCTACGAGCAGTACTTC
>TRBV4-1|few|TRBJ2-7|TRBD2
CASSQVGSGSDYEQYF
TGCGCCAGCAGCCAAGTTGGTAGCGGGAGTGACTACGAGCAGTACTTC
>TRBV11-2|few|TRBJ2-7|TRBD2
CASSRAGTSSHEQYF
TGTGCCAGCAGCCGTGCCGGGACTAGCAGTCACGAGCAGTACTTC
>TRBV30|-|TRBJ2-1|TRBD2
CAWRRTSGWSNEQFF
TGTGCCTGGAGGCGGACTAGCGGGTGGAGCAATGAGCAGTTCTTC
>TRBV19|-|TRBJ1-2|TRBD1
CASSIPAGGASNYGYTF
TGTGCCAGTAGTATCCCGGCAGGGGGCGCGAGTAACTATGGCTACACCTTC
>TRBV10-3|few|TRBJ2-1|-
CAISEPPGAVGGNEQFF
TGTGCCATCAGTGAGCCCCCGGGGGCCGTGGGTGGGAATGAGCAGTTCTTC
>TRBV28|few|TRBJ2-7|TRBD2
CASSSGTSGRLSYEQYF
TGTGCCAGCAGTTCCGGGACTAGCGGGAGGCTCTCCTACGAGCAGTACTTC
>TRBV29-1|few|TRBJ1-4|-
CSVAKTEGGKLFF
TGCAGCGTTGCGAAGACCGAAGGTGGAAAACTGTTTTTT
>TRBV7-2|-|TRBJ2-2|-
CASSLRPGANTGELFF
TGTGCCAGCAGCTTAAGGCCAGGGGCGAACACCGGGGAGCTGTTTTTT
>TRBV6-6|few|TRBJ1-4|TRBD1
CASSAGGGGEKLFF
TGTGCCAGCAGCGCAGGGGGGGGCGGTGAAAAACTGTTTTTT
>TRBV30|few|TRBJ2-5|-
CAWRKGGQQETQYF
TGTGCCTGGAGGAAAGGAGGGCAGCAAGAGACCCAGTACTTC
>TRBV6-5|few|TRBJ1-1|-
CASSSRDRTEAFF
TGTGCCAGCAGTTCCAGGGACCGCACTGAAGCTTTCTTT
>TRBV6-5|-|TRBJ2-7|TRBD1
CASRGQGVIYEQYF
TGTGCCAGCCGGGGACAGGGGGTTATCTACGAGCAGTACTTC
>TRBV6-5|few|TRBJ2-2|-
CASSYGGGRNTGELFF
TGTGCCAGCAGTTACGGTGGGGGGCGGAACACCGGGGAGCTGTTTTTT
>TRBV10-3|-|TRBJ1-1|-
CAISRQPDEAFF
TGTGCCATCAGTCGTCAGCCGGATGAAGCTTTCTTT
>TRBV7-8|few|TRBJ2-3|TRBD1
CAGTRTGPTDTQYF
TGTGCCGGAACCCGGACAGGCCCCACAGATACGCAGTATTTT
>TRBV15|-|TRBJ1-5|-
CATSGDVGRDNQPQHF
TGTGCCACCAGCGGAGATGTGGGACGGGACAATCAGCCCCAGCATTTT
>TRBV9|-|TRBJ2-1|TRBD2
CASSPRLAGQPIEQFF
TGTGCCAGCAGCCCGCGACTAGCGGGACAACCCATCGAGCAGTTCTTC
>TRBV6-6|few|TRBJ2-7|-
CASSYPRGTASYEQYF
TGTGCCAGCAGTTACCCGCGCGGGACAGCCTCCTACGAGCAGTACTTC
>TRBV2|few|TRBJ1-1|TRBD1
CASTSEGARTEAFF
TGTGCCAGCACCTCCGAGGGGGCGAGGACTGAAGCTTTCTTT
>TRBV11-2|few|TRBJ1-5|TRBD1
CASSFTGGNQPQHF
TGTGCCAGCAGTTTTACAGGGGGCAATCAGCCCCAGCATTTT
>TRBV29-1|few|TRBJ2-5|TRBD1
CSGAGTGEGTQYF
TGCAGCGGGGCCGGGACAGGGGAGGGGACCCAGTACTTC
>TRBV5-4|-|TRBJ2-1|TRBD1
CASSLDRQGYNEQFF
TGTGCCAGCAGCTTGGATAGACAGGGTTACAATGAGCAGTTCTTC
>TRBV5-6|few|TRBJ2-7|-
CASSFREYSYEQYF
TGTGCCAGCAGCTTTCGAGAATACTCCTACGAGCAGTACTTC
>TRBV11-2|-|TRBJ2-1|-
CASSLNTGPNEQFF
TGTGCCAGCAGCTTAAATACAGGGCCAAATGAGCAGTTCTTC
>TRBV5-4|-|TRBJ2-3|-
CASSLSPAGTADTQYF
TGTGCCAGCAGCTTATCCCCAGCAGGGACGGCAGATACGCAGTATTTT
>TRBV28|many|TRBJ2-7|-
CASALGGAVVYEQYF
TGTGCCAGTGCCCTCGGCGGGGCGGTAGTCTACGAGCAGTACTTC
>TRBV2|-|TRBJ2-1|TRBD1
CASIPRTGNNEQFF
TGTGCCAGCATACCAAGGACAGGGAACAATGAGCAGTTCTTC
>TRBV7-2|-|TRBJ2-7|TRBD2
CASSLGASGRTYEQYF
TGTGCCAGCAGCTTAGGAGCTAGCGGGAGGACCTACGAGCAGTACTTC
>TRBV5-1|few|TRBJ2-7|-
CASSLSVPSYEQYF
TGCGCCAGCAGCTTGTCTGTCCCCTCCTACGAGCAGTACTTC
>TRBV6-1|-|TRBJ1-2|-
CASSGRYGYTF
TGTGCCAGCAGCGGACGTTATGGCTACACCTTC
>TRBV10-3|few|TRBJ2-7|TRBD2
CAISSGSDEQYF
TGTGCCATCAGTAGCGGGAGCGACGAGCAGTACTTC
>TRBV10-2|-|TRBJ1-1|-
CATQRSLMNTEAFF
TGCGCCACCCAGAGGAGCTTGATGAACACTGAAGCTTTCTTT
>TRBV6-5|-|TRBJ2-2|-
CASREGQHTGELFF
TGTGCCAGCAGGGAAGGGCAACACACCGGGGAGCTGTTTTTT
>TRBV28|-|TRBJ2-5|-
CASSFYLPGKQETQYF
TGTGCCAGCAGTTTCTATCTCCCTGGCAAGCAAGAGACCCAGTACTTC
>TRBV4-1|-|TRBJ2-7|-
CASSQEGGTAVEQYF
TGTGCCAGCAGCCAAGAAGGCGGGACCGCCGTCGAGCAGTACTTC
>TRBV5-1|-|TRBJ2-1|TRBD2
CASSLTGLVIDEQFF
TGCGCCAGCAGCTTGACCGGACTAGTTATCGATGAGCAGTTCTTC
>TRBV6-1|few|TRBJ2-4|-
CASSLSARDDIQYF
TGTGCCAGCAGTTTATCAGCCAGGGATGACATTCAGTACTTC
>TRBV5-4|-|TRBJ2-7|TRBD2
CASSYGTSGIYEQYF
TGTGCCAGCAGCTACGGGACTAGCGGGATCTACGAGCAGTACTTC
>TRBV5-4|-|TRBJ2-5|-
CASSERLGMGETQYF
TGTGCCAGCAGCGAACGACTAGGTATGGGGGAGACCCAGTACTTC
>TRBV7-8|-|TRBJ2-2|TRBD2
CASSLRAGKVGELFF
TGTGCCAGCAGCTTAAGAGCGGGAAAGGTCGGGGAGCTGTTTTTT
>TRBV6-6|-|TRBJ1-2|-
CASSSQGNYGYTF
TGTGCCAGCAGTAGTCAGGGGAACTATGGCTACACCTTC
>TRBV10-3|few|TRBJ1-3|-
CAISDSDSGNTIYF
TGTGCCATCAGTGATTCAGACTCTGGAAACACCATATATTTT